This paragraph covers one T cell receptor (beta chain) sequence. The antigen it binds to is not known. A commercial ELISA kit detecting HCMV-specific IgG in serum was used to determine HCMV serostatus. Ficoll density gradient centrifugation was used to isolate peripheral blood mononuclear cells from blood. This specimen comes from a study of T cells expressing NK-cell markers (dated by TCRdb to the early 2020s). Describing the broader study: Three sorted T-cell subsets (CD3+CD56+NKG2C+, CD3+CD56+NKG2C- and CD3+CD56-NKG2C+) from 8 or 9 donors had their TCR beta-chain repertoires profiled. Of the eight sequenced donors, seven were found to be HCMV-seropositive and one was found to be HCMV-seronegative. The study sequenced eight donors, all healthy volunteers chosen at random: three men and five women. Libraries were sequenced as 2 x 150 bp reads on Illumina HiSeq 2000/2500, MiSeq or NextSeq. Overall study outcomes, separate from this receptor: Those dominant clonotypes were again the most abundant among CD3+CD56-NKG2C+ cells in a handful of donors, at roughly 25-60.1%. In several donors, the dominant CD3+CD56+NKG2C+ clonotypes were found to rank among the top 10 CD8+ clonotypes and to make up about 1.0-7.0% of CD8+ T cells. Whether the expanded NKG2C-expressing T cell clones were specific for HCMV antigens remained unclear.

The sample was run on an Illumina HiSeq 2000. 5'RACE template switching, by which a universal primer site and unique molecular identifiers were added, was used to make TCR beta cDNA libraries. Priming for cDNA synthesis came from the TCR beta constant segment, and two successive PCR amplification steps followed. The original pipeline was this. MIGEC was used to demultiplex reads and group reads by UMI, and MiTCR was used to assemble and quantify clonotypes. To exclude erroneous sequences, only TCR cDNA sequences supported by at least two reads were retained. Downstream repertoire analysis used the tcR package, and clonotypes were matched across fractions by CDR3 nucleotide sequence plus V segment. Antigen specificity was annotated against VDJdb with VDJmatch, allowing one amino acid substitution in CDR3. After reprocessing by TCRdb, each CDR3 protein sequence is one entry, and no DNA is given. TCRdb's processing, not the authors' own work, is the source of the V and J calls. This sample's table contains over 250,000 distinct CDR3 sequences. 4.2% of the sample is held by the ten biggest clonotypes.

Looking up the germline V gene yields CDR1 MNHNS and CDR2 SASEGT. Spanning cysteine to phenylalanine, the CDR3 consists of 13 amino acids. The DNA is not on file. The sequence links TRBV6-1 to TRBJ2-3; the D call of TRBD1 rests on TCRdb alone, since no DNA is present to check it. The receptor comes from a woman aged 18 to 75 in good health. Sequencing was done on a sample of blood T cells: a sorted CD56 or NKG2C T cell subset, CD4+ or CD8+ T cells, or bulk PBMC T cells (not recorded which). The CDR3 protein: CASSGTAKDTQYF.